These T cell receptor beta chains were read from a single sample in a study of post-analysis software for immune sequencing data. MiXCR, run by TCRdb on the PCR reads, gives a single entry per CDR3 protein. The sample consists of roughly 800,000 distinct CDR3 sequences, roughly 50% of them appearing once. Sequencing was done on a sample of blood. The receptors stem from a girl aged 10-17 years with multiple sclerosis. Each CDR3 is given with its conserved first and last residue. The order of the fields is V gene, D gene, clone size, J gene, CDR3 DNA, CDR3 protein. D genes are given only for firm matches. Not all rows give a size; the values are once, few, many and, for expanded clones, a class.

TRBV10-3,TRBD2,NA,TRBJ2-2,TGTGCCATCAGTGAGTCGATCAGCGGGAAAGCCGCCGGGGAGCTGTTTTTT,CAISESISGKAAGELFF
TRBV7-2,NA,few,TRBJ1-1,TGTGCCAGCAGCTTAGTGGGGCTTGGGGGCACTGAAGCTTTCTTT,CASSLVGLGGTEAFF
TRBV6-5,TRBD1,NA,TRBJ2-7,TGTGCCGGCAGTTACGACCCTTTCGAGGGGGCTTACGAGCAGTACTTC,CAGSYDPFEGAYEQYF
TRBV6-1,NA,NA,TRBJ2-5,TGTGCCAGCAGTTTAGGAGGGGATAGGGTGACCCAGTACTTC,CASSLGGDRVTQYF
TRBV29-1,NA,NA,TRBJ2-1,TGCAGCGTTGATTACCATGAGCAGTTCTTC,CSVDYHEQFF
TRBV2,NA,NA,TRBJ1-1,TGTGCCAGCAGTGACGGGGGAACTAACACTGGAGCTTTCTTT,CASSDGGTNTGAFF
TRBV14,NA,NA,TRBJ2-1,TGTGCCAGCAGCCATCCGGAGTCCCTAACCTACAATGAGCAGTTCTTC,CASSHPESLTYNEQFF
TRBV20-1,NA,NA,TRBJ2-5,TGCAGTGCTAGAGATCCCTTCAAAGAGACCCAGTACTTC,CSARDPFKETQYF
TRBV12-3/TRBV12-4,TRBD1,few,TRBJ1-2,TGTGCCAGCAGCCCAGGGGGCAGGGGAAACAATGGCTACACCTTC,CASSPGGRGNNGYTF
TRBV3-1,TRBD2,NA,TRBJ2-7,TGTGCCAGCACTCGTTCGACTAGCGGAGATTTTCGTCAGTACTTC,CASTRSTSGDFRQYF
TRBV7-2,TRBD2,NA,TRBJ2-7,TGTGCCAGCACACCTCGTGCGCGGGAGGATCTGTACTTC,CASTPRAREDLYF
TRBV4-1,NA,NA,TRBJ2-7,TGCGCCAGCAGCCAAGATCAGCCCCTTGGGGGTTACGAGCAGTACTTC,CASSQDQPLGGYEQYF
TRBV12-3/TRBV12-4,TRBD2,NA,TRBJ2-1,TGTGCCAGCAACAAGGGACTAGCGGGCTACAATGAGCAGTTCTTC,CASNKGLAGYNEQFF
TRBV4-3,TRBD2,few,TRBJ2-3,TGCGCCAGCAGCCAAGAATTTGCGGGGGGCGAGGATACGCAGTATTTT,CASSQEFAGGEDTQYF
TRBV5-6,NA,NA,TRBJ1-2,TGTGCCAGCAGCTTGACAGGGAATTTTGGCTACACCTTC,CASSLTGNFGYTF
TRBV4-3,TRBD1,NA,TRBJ1-4,TGCGCCAGCAGCCAAGATAGGGGGCCTAATGAAAAACTGTTTTTT,CASSQDRGPNEKLFF
TRBV20-1,TRBD2,NA,TRBJ2-3,TGCAGTGCTACTCCGAGCGGGAAAGTCGTAGATACGCAGTATTTT,CSATPSGKVVDTQYF
TRBV3-1,TRBD2,few,TRBJ2-3,TGTGCCAGCAGCCTCGGACTAGCGGGAGGACGCACAGATACGCAGTATTTT,CASSLGLAGGRTDTQYF
TRBV6-1,TRBD1,NA,TRBJ2-5,TGTGCCAGCAGATGGACAGGGTTAGAGACCCAGTACTTC,CASRWTGLETQYF
TRBV5-1,NA,NA,TRBJ2-3,TGCGCCAGCAGCTCGGGACCAGCCCTCACAGATACGCAGTATTTT,CASSSGPALTDTQYF
TRBV13,NA,NA,TRBJ1-2,TGTGCCAGCAGCTCGGGCATGGTCAGGGGCCTGTGGGGCTACACCTTC,CASSSGMVRGLWGYTF
TRBV7-6,NA,NA,TRBJ1-1,TGTGCCAGCAGCTTAGGCCAGAGCCCGAACACTGAAGCTTTCTTT,CASSLGQSPNTEAFF
TRBV5-1,TRBD1,once,TRBJ2-3,TGCGCCAGCAGCGCCGACAGGGTCGGGGATACGCAGTATTTT,CASSADRVGDTQYF
TRBV7-2,TRBD2,NA,TRBJ2-3,TGTGCCAGCAGCTTTTGGACTAGCCCAGATACGCAGTATTTT,CASSFWTSPDTQYF
TRBV12-3/TRBV12-4,TRBD2,NA,TRBJ2-5,TGTGCCAGCAGTACCCCAGAAAGCGAGGGAGGGAGAGAGACCCAGTACTTC,CASSTPESEGGRETQYF
TRBV4-1,TRBD2,NA,TRBJ2-7,TGCGCCAGCAGCCAAGAATCGAGTAGCGGGTACGAGCAGTACTTC,CASSQESSSGYEQYF
TRBV6-5,NA,NA,TRBJ2-1,TGTGCCAGCAGTTACGCGGCCGTAGGTAATGAGCAGTTCTTC,CASSYAAVGNEQFF
TRBV28,TRBD2,NA,TRBJ2-7,TGTGCCAGCAGTTCCGGGACTAGGACGGGTGAGCAGTACTTC,CASSSGTRTGEQYF
TRBV30,TRBD1,NA,TRBJ2-7,TGTGCCTGGCCAATGGGTGGGACAGTGAGCTCCTACGAGCAGTACTTC,CAWPMGGTVSSYEQYF
TRBV20-1,TRBD2,few,TRBJ2-3,TGCAGTGCTTTAACAGAAGCGGGAGGGGGAACAGATACGCAGTATTTT,CSALTEAGGGTDTQYF
TRBV6-6,NA,NA,TRBJ2-4,TGTGCCAGCAGTTACTCGGGGGGTTTAGCCAAAAACATTCAGTACTTC,CASSYSGGLAKNIQYF
TRBV13,NA,NA,TRBJ1-2,TGTGCCAGCAGCTTAGGACAAGCTGCAGCGTATGGCTACACCTTC,CASSLGQAAAYGYTF
TRBV3-1,NA,NA,TRBJ2-6,TGTGCCAGCAGCCAAGGGGGCTCTGGGGCCAACGTCCGGACTTTC,CASSQGGSGANVRTF
TRBV29-1,NA,few,TRBJ2-4,TGCAGCGCTCGGGGAAACATTCAGTACTTC,CSARGNIQYF
TRBV13,NA,NA,TRBJ2-1,TGTGCCAGCAGCTCAACCAATCACGAAGGTAGCTCCTACAATGAGCAGTTCTTC,CASSSTNHEGSSYNEQFF
TRBV12-3/TRBV12-4,TRBD2,once,TRBJ2-3,TGTGCCAGCAGTTCTACGCGGGAGGGCACAGATACGCAGTATTTT,CASSSTREGTDTQYF